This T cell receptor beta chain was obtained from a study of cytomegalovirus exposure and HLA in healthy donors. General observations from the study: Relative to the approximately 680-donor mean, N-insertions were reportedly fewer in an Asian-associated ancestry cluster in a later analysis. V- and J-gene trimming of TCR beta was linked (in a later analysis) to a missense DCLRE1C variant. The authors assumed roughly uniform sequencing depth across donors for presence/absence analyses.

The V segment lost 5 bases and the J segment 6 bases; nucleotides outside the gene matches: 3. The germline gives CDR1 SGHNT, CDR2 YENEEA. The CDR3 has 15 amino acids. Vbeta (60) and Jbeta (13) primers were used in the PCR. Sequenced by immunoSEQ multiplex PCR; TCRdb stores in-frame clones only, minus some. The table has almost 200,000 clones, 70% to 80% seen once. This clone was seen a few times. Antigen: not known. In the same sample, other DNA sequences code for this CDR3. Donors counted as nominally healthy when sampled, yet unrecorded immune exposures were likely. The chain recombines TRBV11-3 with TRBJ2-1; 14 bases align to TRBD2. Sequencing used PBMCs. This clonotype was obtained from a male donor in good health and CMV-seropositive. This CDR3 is CASSLGLAGVNEQFF. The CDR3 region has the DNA TGTGCCAGCAGCCTGGGACTAGCGGGAGTCAATGAGCAGTTCTTC.